These 18 T cell receptor beta chains came from one sample sequenced in a study of molecular identifiers for immune sequencing clone quantification. MiXCR, applied by TCRdb to the PCR reads, yields one record per CDR3 protein. Here the sample spans about 640,000 distinct CDR3 sequences, 15% to 20% being singletons. Sequenced sample: naive CD8+ T cells from blood, with Jurkat cell RNA spiked in. This sample's subset: FACS-sorted CD8+CD4-CCR7+CD45RA+ naive T cells. These receptors were obtained from a human donor in good health. Some libraries in this study had Jurkat cell RNA spiked in.

The sample holds one count of this clonotype. This may be a read error: a much more frequent sequence differs by one nucleotide. The rearrangement uses TRBV6-2 or TRBV6-3 and TRBJ1-1, with TRBD1 identical over 8 bases. Germline V gene sequence: CDR1 MNHEY, CDR2 SVGEGT. The V gene end was trimmed by 6 bases and the J gene end by 4 bases; junction bases not matched to a gene: 4. CDR3 size: 13 residues. CDR3 sequence reads: CASRTGGVTEAFF. The CDR3 DNA sequence: TGTGCCAGCAGAACAGGGGGGGTCACTGAAGCTTTCTTT.

Notes on this clonotype: A much larger clonotype is one base distant, so this may be a read error. The chain employs TRBV6-6 and TRBJ2-7; maybe TRBD1 (5 bases). Trimming took off 0 bases at V and 3 bases at J, with 18 bases between the two ends. Germline-derived CDR1 and CDR2 are MNHNY and SVGAGI (reference sequence). CDR3 length: 17 amino acids. CDR3 DNA: TGTGCCAGCAGTTACTCGTTCCTAGGGGATCCTAACTACGAGCAGTACTTC. Translated: CASSYSFLGDPNYEQYF.

On this clonotype itself: This CDR3 is missing its conserved last phenylalanine or tryptophan, likely due to a read error. In DNA form, the CDR3 reads TGTGCCAGCGGTGCGCGGGACACCTCCTACGAGCAGTACCTC. The encoded protein is CASGARDTSYEQYL. The V call is TRBV28, the J call TRBJ2-7; D assignment may be TRBD1 or TRBD2 (6 bases each). CDR1 MDHEN and CDR2 SYDVKM come from the germline V gene. The CDR3 is made up of 14 amino acids. With 8 bases removed from V and 0 bases from J, the gap between germline ends came to 14 bases.

Comment on this clonotype: Its ends do not fully match the called genes, so a read error is possible. The gene calls are TRBV5-3 and TRBJ1-6, with D hard to call. TRBV5-3 is placed among ORFs of uncertain function. The CDR3 is made up of 14 amino acids. In DNA form, the CDR3 reads TGTGCCAGCAGCCCGGACGGGAATAATTCACCCTTCCACTTT. As protein: CASSPDGNNSPFHF.

This clonotype was picked up many times. The genes are TRBV27 and TRBJ2-7; D is possibly TRBD1 or TRBD2 (5 bases each). CDR1 MNHEY and CDR2 SMNVEV come from the germline V gene (reference sequence). CDR3 length equals 11 residues. With 8 bases removed from V and 6 bases from J, the gap between germline ends came to 11 bases. The CDR3, as DNA: TGTGCCAGCCGTGGGGGTTCCGAGCAGTACTTC. It codes for CASRGGSEQYF.

In its sample, this clonotype was seen many times. The chain employs TRBV18 and TRBJ1-5, with D unclear. Trimming left V 3 bases short and J 3 bases short, with 6 bases between. Per germline, CDR1 KGHSH and CDR2 LQKENI. The CDR3 consists of 13 residues. CDR3 bases: TGTGCCAGCTCACCTGGGGACAATCAGCCCCAGCATTTT. Translating it yields CASSPGDNQPQHF.

This clonotype was detected many times. The chain carries TRBV12-3 or TRBV12-4 and TRBJ2-3, with 8 bases that match TRBD2. There are 14 residues in the CDR3. The V gene end was trimmed by 3 bases and the J gene end by 4 bases; junction bases not matched to a gene: 3. DNA for the CDR3: TGTGCCAGCAGTTTCGGGACTAGACCAGATACGCAGTATTTT. Protein: CASSFGTRPDTQYF.

A word on this clonotype: This may be a read error, as it is one base from a much larger clone. It is likely a read error, because the conserved phenylalanine at the end of the CDR3 is missing. The chain carries TRBV6-5 and TRBJ1-4, with D perhaps matching TRBD1 (6 bases). Per the germline V gene, CDR1 is MNHEY and CDR2 is SVGAGI. The ends were cut back, 6 bases at V and 4 bases at J, with 15 bases in the middle. The CDR3 runs 15 residues. CDR3 bases: TGTGCCAGCAGCCAGTACAGGGTCGGTAATGAAAAACTGTTTCTT. Translation: CASSQYRVGNEKLFL.

The sample holds a few counts of this clonotype. This chain joins TRBV27 and TRBJ1-2; D is ambiguous. CDR3 length: 13 residues. The germline V gene has CDR1 MNHEY and CDR2 SMNVEV (reference sequence). The V end was cut by 2 bases, the J end by 8 bases, with 12 bases between. CDR3 in amino acids: CASSLGTAGGYTF. CDR3 DNA: TGTGCCAGCAGTTTAGGTACGGCTGGCGGCTACACCTTC.

This clonotype was seen at least ten times. This chain connects TRBV6-1 to TRBJ2-7; D is uncertain. The CDR3 loop spans 14 amino acids. V dropped 1 base and J dropped 6 bases, with 13 bases sitting between them. Germline V gene data show CDR1 as MNHNS and CDR2 as SASEGT. The CDR3 region is CASSEGLLSGEQYF. The CDR3 region has the DNA TGTGCCAGCAGTGAAGGACTCCTTTCGGGCGAGCAGTACTTC.

There are many counts of this clonotype. The CDR3 reads CASRDGQSYEQYF. The CDR3 DNA is TGTGCCAGCAGGGATGGACAATCCTACGAGCAGTACTTC. The chain employs TRBV25-1 and TRBJ2-7; D possibly corresponds to TRBD1 (5 bases). Germline CDR1 MGHDK, CDR2 SYGVNS. Between the trimmed V and J ends, which lost 6 bases and 1 base, there was a span of 10 bases. The CDR3 is made up of 13 amino acids.

The chain is built from TRBV7-9 and TRBJ2-1, with 8 positions matching TRBD2. The V segment lost 5 bases and the J segment 7 bases; nucleotides outside the gene matches: 10. Germline V gene lookup returns CDR1 SEHNR and CDR2 FQNEAQ (reference sequence). This CDR3 region has 15 residues. CDR3 bases: TGTGCCAGCAGCCCGCTAGCGGGTCTCCGGAATGAGCAGTTCTTC. Protein: CASSPLAGLRNEQFF.

The chain employs TRBV5-4 and TRBJ2-7; 16 bases agree with TRBD2. The CDR3 is 18 amino acids. Trimming cost V 2 bases and J 3 bases; bases outside gene matches: 8. CDR1 and CDR2 (germline): SGHNT, YYREEE (reference sequence). The CDR3 loop reads CASSFGTSGGAPHYEQYF. The CDR3 bases are TGTGCCAGCAGCTTCGGGACTAGCGGGGGGGCCCCCCACTACGAGCAGTACTTC.

The chain joins TRBV4-1 to TRBJ2-7; TRBD1 is a possible D gene (6 bases). Germline V CDR1 and CDR2: MGHRA, YSYEKL. Trimming took off 4 bases at V and 2 bases at J, with 15 bases between the two ends. This CDR3 has 15 amino acids. This CDR3 reads CASSREGVGAYEQYF. CDR3 sequence (DNA): TGCGCCAGCAGCCGAGAGGGGGTCGGCGCCTACGAGCAGTACTTC.

The CDR3 reads CASSIDTFYEQYF. The CDR3 nucleotides read TGTGCCAGCAGCATTGACACTTTCTACGAGCAGTACTTC. The J gene is TRBJ2-7, the V gene TRBV7-9; D gene unclear. Looked up from germline, CDR1 is SEHNR and CDR2 is FQNEAQ (reference sequence). This CDR3 spans 13 amino acids. Trimming stripped 5 bases from V and 3 bases from J, with 11 bases between.

A word on this clonotype: A much larger clonotype is one base distant, so this may be a read error. V gene TRBV19 combines with J gene TRBJ2-5; D remains unclear. Trimming stripped 8 bases from V and 0 bases from J, with 10 bases between. The germline V gene has CDR1 LNHDA and CDR2 SQIVND (reference sequence). This CDR3 is 13 amino acids long. The CDR3: CASENSYQETQYF. The DNA of the CDR3 is TGTGCCAGTGAAAACAGCTACCAAGAGACCCAGTACTTC. The complete variable domain, with remaining parts taken from reference TRBV19 and TRBJ2-5, reads DGGITQSPKYLFRKEGQNVTLSCEQNLNHDAMYWYRQDPGQGLRLIYYSQIVNDFQKGDIAEGYSVSREKKESFPLTVTSAQKNPTAFYLCASENSYQETQYFGPGTRLLVL.

This clonotype has just a few counts. The chain uses TRBV11-1 and TRBJ1-1; a weak D match, TRBD1 (5 bases). The CDR3 extends over 14 amino acids. CDR1 is SGHAT, CDR2 FQDESV, per germline (reference sequence). The V end was cut by 1 base, the J end by 5 bases, with 11 bases between. The CDR3 region has the DNA TGTGCCAGCAGCTTAGGTATTGGGGGAACTGAAGCTTTCTTT. Translation: CASSLGIGGTEAFF.

This clonotype was counted ten times or more. CDR3 residues: CATSDRHNNEQFF. As DNA, the CDR3 is TGTGCCACCAGTGATCGACACAACAATGAGCAGTTCTTC. The chain is built from TRBV24-1 and TRBJ2-1; the D is unclear. Trimming removed 3 bases at V and 5 bases at J, with 7 bases between. Germline V gives CDR1 KGHDR, CDR2 SFDVKD. The CDR3 extends over 13 amino acids.